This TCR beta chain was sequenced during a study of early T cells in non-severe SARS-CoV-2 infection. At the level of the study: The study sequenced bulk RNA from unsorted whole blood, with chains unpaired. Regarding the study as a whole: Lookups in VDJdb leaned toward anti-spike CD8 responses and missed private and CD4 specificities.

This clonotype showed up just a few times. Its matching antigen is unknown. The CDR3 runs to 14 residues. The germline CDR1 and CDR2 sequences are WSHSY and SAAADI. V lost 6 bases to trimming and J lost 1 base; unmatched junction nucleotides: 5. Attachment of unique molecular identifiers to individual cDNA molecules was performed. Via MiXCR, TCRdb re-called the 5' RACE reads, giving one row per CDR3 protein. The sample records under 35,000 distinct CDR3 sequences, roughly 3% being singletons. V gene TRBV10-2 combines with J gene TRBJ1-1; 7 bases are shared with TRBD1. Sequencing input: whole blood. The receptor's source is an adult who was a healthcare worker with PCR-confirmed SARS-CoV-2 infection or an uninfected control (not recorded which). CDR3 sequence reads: CASRKDRTNTEAFF. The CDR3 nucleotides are TGCGCCAGCAGGAAGGACAGGACGAACACTGAAGCTTTCTTT.